This is a list of T cell receptor beta chains from one sample in a study of T cell clonotyping in hematopoietic cell transplantation. TCRdb's copy holds only in-frame clones and misses some; the assay was immunoSEQ multiplex PCR. The data contain 55,000 to 70,000 clones, about 94% of them singletons. Sequences were obtained from peripheral blood mononuclear cells. These receptors all come from a man over 45 in good health. Some clones in this sample may be carry-over from other donors' samples. Each CDR3 is given with its conserved first and last residue. The D gene is left open where the match is weak. Where a row states a size, it is once, few, many or the class of an expanded clone; other rows omit it.

d_call	j_call	clone_size	v_call	cdr3_aa	cdr3_nt
-	TRBJ1-5	once	TRBV6-5	CASGGTGGNQPQHF	TGTGCCAGCGGGGGGACTGGCGGCAATCAGCCCCAGCATTTT
-	TRBJ2-2	-	TRBV5-6	CASIGGKNTGELFF	TGTGCCAGCATAGGCGGGAAGAACACCGGGGAGCTGTTTTTT
-	TRBJ2-5	-	TRBV28	CASSLGTAETQYF	TGTGCCAGCAGTTTGGGGACGGCCGAGACCCAGTACTTC
-	TRBJ2-7	-	TRBV15	CATSRDPVTGQVVSGEQYF	TGTGCCACCAGCAGAGATCCGGTGACTGGGCAGGTAGTTTCAGGCGAGCAGTACTTC
TRBD1	TRBJ1-5	-	TRBV10-3	CAISPGQEPSQPQHF	TGTGCCATCAGTCCGGGACAGGAGCCCTCTCAGCCCCAGCATTTT
-	TRBJ1-5	-	TRBV2	CASSLMDTTGNQPQHF	TGTGCCAGCAGCTTAATGGACACTACCGGCAATCAGCCCCAGCATTTT
TRBD2	TRBJ2-3	-	TRBV7-9	CASSPRPGTSGDFGDTQYF	TGTGCCAGCAGCCCACGACCCGGGACTAGCGGTGATTTTGGAGATACGCAGTATTTT
TRBD1	TRBJ1-2	-	TRBV25-1	CASSGRQGGTATF	TGTGCCAGCAGTGGCCGACAGGGCGGGACGGCCACCTTC
-	TRBJ1-2	-	TRBV4-3	CASSHGSATYGYTF	TGCGCCAGCAGCCATGGGTCAGCGACCTATGGCTACACCTTC
-	TRBJ2-7	-	TRBV30	CAWSVKTTLEVTYEQYF	TGTGCCTGGAGTGTAAAGACCACCTTAGAGGTCACCTACGAGCAGTACTTC
-	TRBJ2-7	-	TRBV14	CASSQDLWGYEQYF	TGTGCCAGCAGCCAAGATCTGTGGGGATACGAGCAGTACTTC
TRBD1	TRBJ2-3	once	TRBV2	CARGTGAGRDTQYF	TGTGCCAGGGGGACAGGGGCAGGTAGGGATACGCAGTATTTT
TRBD1	TRBJ1-3	-	TRBV6-5	CASRRQGSSGNTIYF	TGTGCCAGCAGACGACAGGGGAGCTCTGGAAACACCATATATTTT
-	TRBJ1-2	few	TRBV29-1	CSVEVEGHGYTF	TGCAGCGTTGAAGTAGAGGGGCATGGCTACACCTTC
TRBD1	TRBJ1-5	-	TRBV30	CAWSVDRGRSNQPQHF	TGTGCCTGGAGTGTTGATAGGGGGCGAAGCAATCAGCCCCAGCATTTT
TRBD1	TRBJ1-1	-	TRBV4-1	CASSQEIPRWDRNTEAFF	TGCGCCAGCAGCCAAGAAATCCCGCGTTGGGACAGGAACACTGAAGCTTTCTTT
-	TRBJ1-6	-	TRBV9	CASSVEDYSPLHF	TGTGCCAGCAGCGTCGAAGACTATTCACCCCTCCACTTT
-	TRBJ2-5	-	TRBV25-1	CASSDQAGSQETQYF	TGTGCCAGCAGTGACCAGGCGGGGTCCCAAGAGACCCAGTACTTC
-	TRBJ2-3	-	TRBV7-9	CASSLGADTQYF	TGTGCCAGCAGCTTAGGGGCAGATACGCAGTATTTT
-	TRBJ2-2	once	TRBV6-5	CASSPGRAGELFF	TGTGCCAGCAGTCCTGGCCGGGCCGGGGAGCTGTTTTTT
TRBD1	TRBJ2-7	-	TRBV6-1	CASSVDRGLGEQYF	TGTGCCAGCAGTGTCGACAGGGGGCTAGGGGAGCAGTACTTC
TRBD1	TRBJ2-1	once	TRBV25-1	CASSGTLGDRGIYNEQFF	TGTGCCAGCAGTGGTACACTGGGAGACAGGGGGATCTACAATGAGCAGTTCTTC
TRBD1	TRBJ1-2	-	TRBV5-4	CASSLALGTGSPGYTF	TGTGCCAGCAGCTTGGCCTTAGGGACAGGGTCTCCTGGCTACACCTTC
-	TRBJ2-7	-	TRBV30	CAWSVPRTPYEQYF	TGTGCCTGGAGTGTACCCAGGACTCCCTACGAGCAGTACTTC
TRBD2	TRBJ2-3	-	TRBV4-1	CASSLPGTSGRAGHPDTQYF	TGCGCCAGCAGCCTTCCCGGGACTAGCGGGAGGGCCGGACATCCAGATACGCAGTATTTT
TRBD1	TRBJ2-7	-	TRBV25-1	CASSESRTGPTYEQYF	TGTGCCAGCAGTGAATCCAGGACAGGGCCAACCTACGAGCAGTACTTC
-	TRBJ1-5	-	TRBV5-6	CASSSSLTGYSNQPQHF	TGTGCCAGCAGCTCCTCCCTGACAGGCTATAGCAATCAGCCCCAGCATTTT
-	TRBJ1-1	-	TRBV10-2	CASRRAGNTEAFF	TGCGCCAGCCGCCGGGCAGGGAACACTGAAGCTTTCTTT
TRBD2	TRBJ2-1	-	TRBV6-5	CASSREGEQFF	TGTGCCAGCAGCCGGGAGGGTGAGCAGTTCTTC
-	TRBJ1-1	-	TRBV5-6	CASSLDMAFGRTFF	TGTGCCAGCAGCTTGGATATGGCTTTTGGAAGGACTTTCTTT
-	TRBJ2-1	-	TRBV19	CASSAPGRRGNEQFF	TGTGCCAGTAGTGCGCCGGGTCGCAGAGGCAATGAGCAGTTCTTC
-	TRBJ1-2	-	TRBV4-1	CASSLEDTTNYGYTF	TGCGCCAGCAGCCTAGAGGACACCACTAACTATGGCTACACCTTC
TRBD1	TRBJ1-1	-	TRBV7-9	CASSQTNDGTGENTEAFF	TGTGCCAGCAGCCAGACGAACGACGGGACAGGGGAAAACACTGAAGCTTTCTTT
-	TRBJ2-2	-	TRBV25-1	CASIGRGPGELFF	TGTGCCAGCATTGGAAGAGGACCCGGGGAGCTGTTTTTT
TRBD1	TRBJ2-7	-	TRBV5-4	CASSLVGTGSHEQYF	TGTGCCAGCAGCTTGGTAGGGACAGGGAGCCACGAGCAGTACTTC
TRBD1	TRBJ1-2	-	TRBV2	CASSAGQGVWGYTF	TGTGCCAGCAGTGCGGGACAGGGGGTTTGGGGCTACACCTTC